This TCR beta chain was documented in a study of OX40 agonist ivuxolimab in advanced cancers. Overall study findings and caveats: People who partly responded at 0.1-3.0 mg/kg had some of the least clonal expansion seen.

With regard to this clone: Its antigen is still unknown.

Sequencing was performed with immunoSEQ multiplex PCR; in TCRdb, only in-frame clones are kept and a portion is missing. The repertoire holds just under 75,000 clones, with about 94% as singletons. The CDR3 totals 14 residues. Germline CDR1 and CDR2: LGHNA and YNFKEQ. Trimming shortened V by 0 bases and J by 10 bases, and 12 bases separated the two germline ends. The clonotype was recovered from an adult with an advanced solid tumor such as melanoma, head and neck, liver or kidney cancer. V usage is TRBV4-2 and J usage is TRBJ1-4; a weak D match, TRBD1 (5 bases). The sample here was CD4+ or CD8+ T cells sorted from blood, taken in a trial of the OX40 agonist ivuxolimab. CDR3 amino acids: CASSQDRAEGKLFF. In nucleotides, the CDR3 is TGTGCCAGCAGCCAAGACAGGGCTGAGGGAAAACTGTTTTTT.